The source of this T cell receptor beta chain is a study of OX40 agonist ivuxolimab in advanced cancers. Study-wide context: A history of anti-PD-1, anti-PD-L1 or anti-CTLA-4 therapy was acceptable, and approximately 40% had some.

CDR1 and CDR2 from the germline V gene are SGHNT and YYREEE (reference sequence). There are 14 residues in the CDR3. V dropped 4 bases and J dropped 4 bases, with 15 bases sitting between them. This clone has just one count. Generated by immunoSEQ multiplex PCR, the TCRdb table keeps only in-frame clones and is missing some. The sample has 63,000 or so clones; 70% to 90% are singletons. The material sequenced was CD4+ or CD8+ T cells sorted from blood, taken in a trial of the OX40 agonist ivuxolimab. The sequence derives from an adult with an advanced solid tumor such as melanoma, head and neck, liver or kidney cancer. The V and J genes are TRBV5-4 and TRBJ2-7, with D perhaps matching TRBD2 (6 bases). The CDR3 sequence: CASSSRHSGYEQYF. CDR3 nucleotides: TGTGCCAGCAGCAGCCGGCACAGCGGGTACGAGCAGTACTTC.